The sequence of this T cell receptor beta chain was determined in a study of human T cells and chemical hapten exposure (dated by TCRdb to the early 2020s). In the study overall: Libraries were combined into a pool for sequencing, and differences in TCR yield between samples came mainly from small differences in library volumes within the pool. Peripheral blood TCR repertoire changes were tracked in vivo in alopecia patients during primary and secondary sensitization to the hapten diphenylcyclopropenone (DPC). Each blood RNA sample was used to sequence both TCR alpha and TCR beta chains. What the study reported, not specific to this receptor: The number of TCRs above 1 in 1000 frequency did not change with DPC sensitization; there was no evidence of global repertoire structure alterations. Repeated subsampling changed both the strength of the expansion versus patch-test correlation and the threshold at which the correlation became significant.

This clonotype was detected a few times. Its antigen is not yet known. Base qualities are not at hand, and no much larger clone is one base apart. The library was prepared using RACE. The instrument given in TCRdb is NextSeq 500. Library preparation attached unique molecular identifiers to individual cDNA molecules for quantitative, reproducible TCR counting. The study's processing was this. Samples had a median of about 90,000 TCRs, with a range from roughly 23,224 to 750,000. The Decombinator software suite was used to annotate V, J and CDR3 in the TCR reads. For PS versus PT1 abundance plots, all samples were subsampled to the same number of TCRs (28,000). TCRs were defined as expanded if absent before sensitization and observed at least eight times at the 2-week time point. TCRdb trimmed the raw reads at Q25, called clones with MiXCR and kept productive beta chains. Identical CDR3 protein sequences are pooled into one entry, listed with their most common genes and DNA. These V and J calls originate from TCRdb's pipeline instead of the authors' own analysis. The sample profile shows approximately 84,000 distinct CDR3 sequences; over 6.5% of them were found once. The ten top clones hold over 1.5% of the sample.

The intended sense of this specimen's time point label: healthy volunteer bleed at 6 weeks. Unfractionated whole blood was collected in Tempus Blood RNA tubes, and total RNA was extracted from that blood. Roughly 5 healthy volunteers acted as controls for TCR sequencing and had blood drawn at day 0, 2 weeks and 6 weeks. The sample consisted of whole blood. This clonotype was obtained from a male donor in good health. Some clones in this sample may be carry-over from other donors' samples.

The nucleotides read TGTGCCAGCAGCGCTACTAGCGGGAATCCCAATGAGCAGTTCTTC. Translated, it gives CASSATSGNPNEQFF. This chain is built from TRBV7-9 and TRBJ2-1, and TRBD2 aligns with 10 junction nucleotides. The junction shows trimming of 5 bases on V and 6 bases on J, and the gene matches do not reach 7 bases of it. CDR1 and CDR2, looked up from the germline V gene (reference sequence), are SEHNR and FQNEAQ. The CDR3 numbers 15 residues from cysteine through phenylalanine. This entry keeps only the CDR3 DNA: 45 bases, framed from base 1.